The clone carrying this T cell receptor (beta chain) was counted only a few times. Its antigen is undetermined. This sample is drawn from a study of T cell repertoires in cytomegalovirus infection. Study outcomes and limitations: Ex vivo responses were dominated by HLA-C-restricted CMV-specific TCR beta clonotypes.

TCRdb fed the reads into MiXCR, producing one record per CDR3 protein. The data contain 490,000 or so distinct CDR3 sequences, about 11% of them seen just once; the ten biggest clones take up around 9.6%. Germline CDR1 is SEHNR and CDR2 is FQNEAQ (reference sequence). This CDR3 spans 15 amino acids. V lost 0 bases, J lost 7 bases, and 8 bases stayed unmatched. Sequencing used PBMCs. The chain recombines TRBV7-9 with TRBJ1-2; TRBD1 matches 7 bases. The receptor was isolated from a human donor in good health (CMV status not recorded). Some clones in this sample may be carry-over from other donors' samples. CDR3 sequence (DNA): TGTGCCAGCAGCTTAGCGCGAACAGGGGAGGGTGGCTACACCTTC. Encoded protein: CASSLARTGEGGYTF. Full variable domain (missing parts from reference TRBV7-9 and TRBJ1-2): DTGVSQNPRHKITKRGQNVTFRCDPISEHNRLYWYRQTLGQGPEFLTYFQNEAQLEKSRLLSDRFSAERPKGSFSTLEIQRTEQGDSAMYLCASSLARTGEGGYTFGSGTRLTVV.